These T cell receptor beta chains were read from a single sample in a study of PD-1 blockade in classical Hodgkin lymphoma. Clones were sequenced by immunoSEQ multiplex PCR, and TCRdb holds only the in-frame ones, with some missing. The table lists 15,000 to 20,000 clones, around 79% of them singletons. Sample: peripheral blood mononuclear cells (PBMCs), taken before the second cycle of nivolumab. These receptors all stem from a human donor with classical Hodgkin lymphoma. Each CDR3 is given without its conserved first and last residue.

V	J	CDR3
TRBV7-8	TRBJ2-3	ASSLNPRSRTDTQY
TRBV15	TRBJ2-1	ATRSSGLAEQF
TRBV18	TRBJ2-2	ASSPGRVTGELF
TRBV6-1	TRBJ1-1	ASSATGGTEAF
TRBV18	TRBJ1-1	ASSPDMNTEAF
TRBV7-2	TRBJ1-4	ASSSRVEEKLF
TRBV19	TRBJ2-7	ASSIYAGGAYEQY
TRBV10-3	TRBJ2-5	AIVAGEGETQY
TRBV6-6	TRBJ2-1	ASSAGVLGQF
TRBV29-1	TRBJ1-1	SVARGTGAEAF
TRBV9	TRBJ2-5	ASSVERGPRETQY
TRBV7-2	TRBJ2-1	ASSSGIIAYNEQF
TRBV11-2	TRBJ2-1	ASRPGTSGRIEQF
TRBV27	TRBJ2-4	ASSLSTSSKNIQY
TRBV27	TRBJ1-3	ASGGLAGNTIY
TRBV5-6	TRBJ2-3	ASSPGDGDDTQY
TRBV11-2	TRBJ2-7	ASSPRMRTSSYEQY
TRBV7-6	TRBJ2-7	ASSSGTGSYEQY
TRBV30	TRBJ2-3	AWKGTVRWTQY
TRBV12-2	TRBJ2-1	ASRLIFGTSYNEQF
TRBV4-3	TRBJ1-6	ASSPEQGYNSPLH
TRBV7-9	TRBJ2-6	ASSPKTGDLFSGANVLT
TRBV27	TRBJ1-4	ASSLEGNEKLF
TRBV6-1	TRBJ1-1	ASSDPPNTEAF
TRBV28	TRBJ2-7	ASSYAQAVAREQY
TRBV30	TRBJ1-1	AWSPRGYLNTEAF
TRBV19	TRBJ1-4	ASSIEEKLF
TRBV6-4	TRBJ2-3	ASSGGTSGTDTQY
TRBV29-1	TRBJ1-5	SVDQGNNQPQH
TRBV19	TRBJ2-7	ASSDATYEQY
TRBV15	TRBJ1-4	ATSAREGTNEKLF
TRBV15	TRBJ1-2	ATSRGEDRGGYGYT
TRBV6-5	TRBJ1-1	ASSILPKGDTEAF
TRBV4-1	TRBJ2-2	ASSQGPSTGTGELF
TRBV6-5	TRBJ1-2	ASTGSRQWSVGYT
TRBV6-5	TRBJ2-7	ASSGTGAEQY
TRBV7-6	TRBJ2-7	ASSFGQNSYEQY
TRBV5-1	TRBJ2-2	ASRDKTGSGELF
TRBV30	TRBJ2-2	AWDGGVETGELF
TRBV11-2	TRBJ1-4	ASSKGTGEKLF
TRBV19	TRBJ1-2	ASTFHGDGLYGYT
TRBV4-3	TRBJ2-7	ASSQERTWTSSYEQY
TRBV11-2	TRBJ2-7	ASSFSGQVYEQY
TRBV4-2	TRBJ1-4	ASSQDRANEKLF
TRBV19	TRBJ2-7	ASSPRTGEQY
TRBV10-3	TRBJ1-1	AISAQTENTEAF
TRBV4-2	TRBJ1-2	ASSQPPTGVNGYT
TRBV19	TRBJ1-2	ASSIDRGYGYT
TRBV27	TRBJ2-1	ASSPPPGDEQF
TRBV6-5	TRBJ1-5	ASRRTGRNQPQH
TRBV5-1	TRBJ2-2	ASSSGEGTGELF
TRBV12-5	TRBJ1-5	ASGLSGAQPQH
TRBV19	TRBJ2-1	ASSIGLRGRTHNEQF
TRBV5-6	TRBJ2-7	ASSPPLGSGYEQY
TRBV2	TRBJ1-2	ASNRIGQGYGYT
TRBV19	TRBJ1-1	ASNWSPPS
TRBV4-1	TRBJ2-7	ASSLTQEGGEQY
TRBV7-9	TRBJ2-7	ASSFGSGSSYEQY
TRBV5-1	TRBJ2-5	ASSRREAGTETQY